The rows below give T cell receptor beta chains drawn from one sample of a study of cytomegalovirus exposure and HLA in healthy donors. Clones were read by immunoSEQ multiplex PCR, and TCRdb kept only the in-frame ones, dropping some. This sample has about 130,000 clones, with 10% found just once. Sequencing was done on a sample of PBMCs. The receptors derive from a woman aged 18 to 35 in good health and CMV-seropositive. Both conserved end residues are part of each CDR3. The D gene is left open where the match is weak. Size is stated for part of the rows, as once, few or many counts, or as a class when the clone is expanded.

clone size	D gene	V gene	J gene	CDR3 DNA	CDR3 protein
NA	NA	TRBV27	TRBJ1-2	TGTGCCAGCAGGCCAACGGGAGGGAATGGCTACACCTTC	CASRPTGGNGYTF
few	NA	TRBV10-3	TRBJ2-1	TGTGCCATCAGTGAGAAGGGACTTGAGTACAATGAGCAGTTCTTC	CAISEKGLEYNEQFF
NA	NA	TRBV10-3	TRBJ2-7	TGTGCCATCAGTGAGCAGGGTTTAATCGAGCAGTACTTC	CAISEQGLIEQYF
few	NA	TRBV19	TRBJ1-5	TGTGCCAGTACCACAGGACGGAATCAGCCCCAGCATTTT	CASTTGRNQPQHF
NA	TRBD2	TRBV5-1	TRBJ2-1	TGCGCCAGCAGCTTGGCTCAAGCGGGGGAGCAGTTCTTC	CASSLAQAGEQFF
NA	TRBD2	TRBV29-1	TRBJ2-1	TGCAGCGTTGAAGTCTATAAGACTAGCGTCTCCTACAATGAGCAGTTCTTC	CSVEVYKTSVSYNEQFF
NA	NA	TRBV7-3	TRBJ2-4	TGTGCCAGCAGCTTATCAGGGTTGGGCATTCAGTACTTC	CASSLSGLGIQYF
NA	NA	TRBV30	TRBJ2-7	TGTGCCTGGAGTAAAAAGACCGGGACAAACTACGAGCAGTACTTC	CAWSKKTGTNYEQYF
NA	NA	TRBV4-2	TRBJ1-5	TGTGCCAGCAGCCAAGATGTTGGAGTTGATCAGCCCCAGCATTTT	CASSQDVGVDQPQHF
NA	NA	TRBV2	TRBJ2-5	TGTGCCAGCAAGGCAGGGGCCCTTGTGACCCAGTACTTC	CASKAGALVTQYF
few	TRBD1	TRBV2	TRBJ1-1	TGTGCCAGCAGTGAAGGGCGGCAGGGGGCGGGCACTGAAGCTTTCTTT	CASSEGRQGAGTEAFF